These T cell receptor beta chains were read from a single sample in a study of T cell changes during pregnancy in multiple sclerosis. Data came from immunoSEQ multiplex PCR; TCRdb stores just in-frame clones and leaves some out. The profile shows roughly 93,000 clones, around 90% of them singletons. The sequences come from peripheral blood, collected before pregnancy. The receptor source for this set is a female donor with multiple sclerosis, enrolled in a pregnancy study. Both conserved end residues are part of each CDR3. A D gene is named only where the DNA matches it firmly. Some rows have no size entry. The others give once, few or many, or a class for an expanded clone.

cdr3_aa cdr3_nt d_call j_call clone_size v_call
CASSQDHGSTEAFF TGCGCCAGCAGCCAAGATCATGGGAGCACTGAAGCTTTCTTT NA TRBJ1-1 NA TRBV4-1
CASSSSVTAYEQYF TGCGCCAGCAGCTCCTCGGTCACAGCCTACGAGCAGTACTTC NA TRBJ2-7 NA TRBV5-1
CASSFSLGGFDTGELFF TGTGCCAGCAGCTTCTCTCTGGGGGGGTTCGACACCGGGGAGCTGTTTTTT TRBD2 TRBJ2-2 NA TRBV5-5
CASSDTGSKTYEQYF TGTGCCAGCTCCGATACAGGGAGCAAGACCTACGAGCAGTACTTC NA TRBJ2-7 NA TRBV18
CAWQGIPNYGYTF TGTGCCTGGCAGGGTATTCCTAACTATGGCTACACCTTC NA TRBJ1-2 NA TRBV30
CASSSKTGGSRGYTF TGTGCCAGCAGCTCAAAGACAGGGGGTAGTAGGGGCTACACCTTC TRBD1 TRBJ1-2 NA TRBV7-2
CASSRSAFIDQPQHF TGTGCCAGTAGTAGGTCCGCGTTCATTGATCAGCCCCAGCATTTT NA TRBJ1-5 NA TRBV19
CASSPATGGHGYTF TGTGCCAGCAGCCCCGCGACAGGGGGCCATGGCTACACCTTC TRBD1 TRBJ1-2 once TRBV7-6
CASSGRDSLNTEAFF TGCGCCAGCAGCGGTCGGGACAGCCTGAACACTGAAGCTTTCTTT TRBD1 TRBJ1-1 NA TRBV5-1
CASSFRSGTDTQYF TGTGCCAGCAGTTTCCGTAGCGGTACAGATACGCAGTATTTT NA TRBJ2-3 once TRBV28
CASRSRTSDVGEQYF TGTGCCAGCAGAAGCCGGACTAGCGACGTCGGGGAGCAGTACTTC TRBD2 TRBJ2-7 NA TRBV2
CASSQERTGGSYEQYF TGTGCCAGCAGCCAGGAAAGGACAGGGGGCTCCTACGAGCAGTACTTC TRBD1 TRBJ2-7 NA TRBV4-2
CASKVSGSSYEQYF TGTGCCAGCAAGGTATCGGGTAGCTCCTACGAGCAGTACTTC NA TRBJ2-7 NA TRBV6-5
CASSTMVVSNQPQHF TGTGCCAGCAGTACCATGGTAGTTAGCAATCAGCCCCAGCATTTT NA TRBJ1-5 NA TRBV28
CASSLSGSRDEKLFF TGTGCCAGCAGTTTAAGTGGCAGCCGGGATGAAAAACTGTTTTTT NA TRBJ1-4 NA TRBV28
CASSPPGGGYTF TGTGCCAGCAGCCCACCCGGGGGTGGCTACACCTTC NA TRBJ1-2 NA TRBV5-4
CASSIQEGTEAFF TGCGCCAGCAGCATCCAGGAGGGTACTGAAGCTTTCTTT NA TRBJ1-1 once TRBV5-1
CASSLASHSGSNEQFF TGTGCCAGCAGCTTGGCCTCTCATAGCGGGAGTAATGAGCAGTTCTTC TRBD2 TRBJ2-1 NA TRBV5-5
CASSEREQNTEAFF TGTGCCAGCAGTGAACGGGAACAGAACACTGAAGCTTTCTTT NA TRBJ1-1 NA TRBV2
CASSPRGGTAAKNIQYF TGTGCCAGCAGCCCCCGGGGCGGGACCGCGGCCAAAAACATTCAGTACTTC NA TRBJ2-4 NA TRBV7-9
CASSYKQGPSNTGELFF TGTGCCAGCAGCTACAAACAGGGGCCTTCCAACACCGGGGAGCTGTTTTTT TRBD1 TRBJ2-2 NA TRBV7-3
CASSPLASAYEQYF TGTGCCAGCAGCCCCTTGGCCTCAGCCTACGAGCAGTACTTC NA TRBJ2-7 NA TRBV7-2
CASSPLTRQGRGQPQHF TGTGCCAGTAGTCCCCTGACCCGACAGGGCAGGGGTCAGCCCCAGCATTTT TRBD1 TRBJ1-5 NA TRBV19
CSVEDPAKGGETQYF TGCAGCGTTGAAGATCCGGCGAAGGGGGGGGAGACCCAGTACTTC NA TRBJ2-5 NA TRBV29-1
CASSSGFNQPQHF TGTGCCAGCAGTTCCGGGTTCAATCAGCCCCAGCATTTT NA TRBJ1-5 NA TRBV6-5
CASSQSLLAPPHNEQFF TGCGCCAGCAGCCAATCCCTCTTAGCTCCGCCCCACAATGAGCAGTTCTTC NA TRBJ2-1 NA TRBV4-3
CASSRDRGVGGYTF TGTGCCAGCAGCCGCGACCGGGGGGTCGGTGGCTACACCTTC NA TRBJ1-2 NA TRBV14
CASSQGLAGGPHYEQYF TGTGCCAGCAGCCAGGGACTAGCGGGGGGCCCTCACTACGAGCAGTACTTC TRBD2 TRBJ2-7 NA TRBV7-2
CASSQETSGEAFF TGCGCCAGCAGCCAAGAAACTAGCGGAGAAGCTTTCTTT NA TRBJ1-1 few TRBV4-1
CASSSRDIEEQFF TGTGCCAGCAGTTCTCGGGACATAGAGGAGCAGTTCTTC NA TRBJ2-1 few TRBV28
CASSARDSLPGTF TGTGCCAGCAGTGCCCGGGACAGCCTCCCGGGGACCTTC TRBD1 TRBJ1-2 NA TRBV6-1
CASSFQGDTGELFF TGTGCCAGCAGTTTTCAGGGGGACACCGGGGAGCTGTTTTTT TRBD1 TRBJ2-2 NA TRBV28
CASSLVGPRVANTGELFF TGCGCCAGCAGCTTGGTAGGCCCGCGGGTAGCGAACACCGGGGAGCTGTTTTTT NA TRBJ2-2 NA TRBV5-1
CASMEGRYYEQYF TGTGCCAGTATGGAAGGCAGGTACTACGAGCAGTACTTC NA TRBJ2-7 once TRBV19
CASLQGLSGYTF TGTGCCAGCCTTCAGGGGCTATCGGGCTACACCTTC NA TRBJ1-2 few TRBV28
CASSGLAGGYEQYF TGTGCCAGCAGTGGTCTAGCGGGAGGATACGAGCAGTACTTC TRBD2 TRBJ2-7 NA TRBV27
CASSFSSALRNGYTF TGTGCCAGCAGTTTCTCTTCCGCGTTGCGTAATGGCTACACCTTC NA TRBJ1-2 NA TRBV28
CASSVGASQETQYF TGTGCCAGCAGCGTGGGGGCCTCTCAAGAGACCCAGTACTTC NA TRBJ2-5 NA TRBV9
CASSLTRGLAEETQYF TGTGCCAGCAGCTTAACCCGCGGACTAGCTGAAGAGACCCAGTACTTC TRBD2 TRBJ2-5 NA TRBV7-9
CAISTLAERGYNEQFF TGTGCCATCAGCACACTAGCGGAAAGAGGGTACAATGAGCAGTTCTTC TRBD2 TRBJ2-1 NA TRBV10-3
CASSFRKNQPQHF TGTGCCAGCAGTTTCAGGAAGAACCAGCCCCAGCATTTT NA TRBJ1-5 NA TRBV27
CASRNSGAGRTGELFF TGTGCCAGCAGGAATAGCGGAGCCGGACGCACCGGGGAGCTGTTTTTT NA TRBJ2-2 NA TRBV2
CASSLWIGDRSYNEQFF TGTGCCAGCAGCTTATGGATAGGGGACAGGAGTTACAATGAGCAGTTCTTC TRBD1 TRBJ2-1 once TRBV7-9
CAWRNAGQGGETQYF TGTGCCTGGAGAAACGCGGGACAGGGTGGGGAGACCCAGTACTTC TRBD1 TRBJ2-5 NA TRBV30
CASSERAGGRDTGELFF TGTGCCAGCAGCGAAAGAGCGGGAGGGAGGGACACCGGGGAGCTGTTTTTT TRBD2 TRBJ2-2 NA TRBV9
CASSSQETQYF TGTGCCAGCAGCTCTCAAGAGACCCAGTACTTC NA TRBJ2-5 NA TRBV7-2
CASSLGQGSNQPQHF TGTGCCAGCAGCTTGGGACAGGGATCCAATCAGCCCCAGCATTTT TRBD1 TRBJ1-5 NA TRBV7-9
CASSGAGVEYEQYF TGTGCCAGCAGCGGAGCAGGGGTTGAGTACGAGCAGTACTTC NA TRBJ2-7 NA TRBV25-1
CASSLKGLAGGTLSYNEQFF TGTGCCAGCAGCCTGAAAGGACTAGCGGGAGGGACACTCTCCTACAATGAGCAGTTCTTC TRBD2 TRBJ2-1 NA TRBV2
CASSEKGQFQGYTF TGTGCCAGCAGTGAGAAGGGACAGTTTCAAGGCTACACCTTC TRBD1 TRBJ1-2 few TRBV6-1
CATRDREVNGYTF TGTGCCACGAGGGACAGGGAGGTCAATGGCTACACCTTC TRBD1 TRBJ1-2 NA TRBV10-3
CASSQGRTYEQYF TGCGCCAGCAGCCAAGGCCGAACCTACGAGCAATACTTC NA TRBJ2-7 NA TRBV4-1
CASSPPGKARGNEQFF TGTGCCAGCAGCCCACCGGGGAAGGCCCGAGGCAATGAGCAGTTCTTC NA TRBJ2-1 NA TRBV7-2
CSVEADTEAFF TGCAGCGTAGAGGCGGACACTGAAGCTTTCTTT NA TRBJ1-1 NA TRBV29-1
CASSLTGAGYTF TGTGCCAGCAGCTTAACAGGGGCCGGCTACACCTTC TRBD1 TRBJ1-2 NA TRBV7-2
CASSYTGRSYGYTF TGTGCCAGCAGTTACACAGGACGTTCGTATGGCTACACCTTC NA TRBJ1-2 NA TRBV6-5
CASSLSGIFSYEQYF TGCGCCAGCAGCTTGTCGGGGATTTTCTCCTACGAGCAGTACTTC NA TRBJ2-7 NA TRBV5-1